Following are 17 T cell receptor beta chains from one sample sequenced in a study of blood T cell repertoires in COVID-19. The data were produced by immunoSEQ multiplex PCR, yet TCRdb's version contains in-frame clones alone and is incomplete. The table has tens of thousands of clones, 88% seen once; the top ten hold roughly 45%. Sequencing was performed on peripheral blood. These receptors were obtained from a human donor in a cohort sampled during active COVID-19.

The chain employs TRBV18 and TRBJ1-2; D unclear. Germline-derived CDR1 and CDR2 are KGHSH and LQKENI. This CDR3 comprises 13 residues. V was trimmed by 3 bases and J by 5 bases, leaving 10 bases between them. CDR3 sequence (DNA): TGTGCCAGCTCACCTGTAGGAGGGTATGGCTACACCTTC. Residues: CASSPVGGYGYTF.

This clone was seen only a few times. The V and J genes are TRBV19 and TRBJ1-2, with 9 bases fitting TRBD1. CDR1 and CDR2 from the germline V gene are LNHDA and SQIVND (reference sequence). With 5 bases clipped from V and 8 bases from J, the junction kept 9 bases outside the gene matches. The CDR3 extends over 14 amino acids. CDR3 sequence reads: CASSPDRGRWGYTF. The CDR3 region has the DNA TGTGCCAGTAGTCCGGACAGGGGAAGATGGGGCTACACCTTC.

The rearrangement links TRBV24-1 to TRBJ1-1; tentative D call: TRBD1 (5 bases). Germline CDR1 KGHDR, CDR2 SFDVKD. The germline V and J ends were trimmed by 4 bases and 6 bases, with 17 bases remaining between them. This CDR3 region has 15 residues. The CDR3 nucleotides are TGTGCCACCAGTGACGGCACCGGGGGAGCGGCTGAAGCTTTCTTT. Protein: CATSDGTGGAAEAFF.

This chain connects TRBV5-1 to TRBJ2-3; 10 bases map to TRBD1. V shed 1 base, J shed 0 bases, and the junction held 2 bases outside the gene matches. Germline loops: CDR1 SGHRS, CDR2 YFSETQ. CDR3 size: 16 residues. The CDR3 region has the DNA TGCGCCAGCAGCTTGTCGGGACAGGGGAGCACAGATACGCAGTATTTT. Translated, it gives CASSLSGQGSTDTQYF.

This chain uses TRBV7-2 with TRBJ2-3; the match to TRBD2 covers 13 bases. Unmatched junction bases numbered 8, after V lost 5 bases and J lost 6 bases. The CDR3 has 16 amino acids. CDR1 and CDR2 from the germline V gene are SGHTA and FQGNSA. The CDR3 region is CASSPGLAGAPDTQYF. DNA of the CDR3: TGTGCCAGCAGCCCCGGACTAGCGGGAGCTCCGGATACGCAGTATTTT.

This sequence joins TRBV5-4 and TRBJ2-1; weak D call: TRBD2 (5 bases). The V gene's germline CDR1 is SGHNT and CDR2 YYREEE (reference sequence). There are 16 residues in the CDR3. Trimming removed 0 bases from V and 3 bases from J, with 13 bases in between. CDR3 sequence reads: CASSLDSANGYNEQFF. CDR3 bases: TGTGCCAGCAGCTTGGATAGCGCGAATGGCTACAATGAGCAGTTCTTC. The full variable domain, rest sourced from reference TRBV5-4 and TRBJ2-1, is ETGVTQSPTHLIKTRGQQVTLRCSSQSGHNTVSWYQQALGQGPQFIFQYYREEENGRGNFPPRFSGLQFPNYSSELNVNALELDDSALYLCASSLDSANGYNEQFFGPGTRLTVL.

The rearrangement uses TRBV7-2 and TRBJ2-7; the D is unclear. The ends were cut back, 3 bases at V and 0 bases at J, with 9 bases in the middle. Germline V gene data show CDR1 as SGHTA and CDR2 as FQGNSA. The CDR3 has 14 residues. CDR3 loop: CASSFGESSYEQYF. The CDR3 region has the DNA TGTGCCAGCAGCTTTGGAGAGTCCTCCTACGAGCAGTACTTC.

This chain joins TRBV2 and TRBJ1-2, with D uncertain. The germline V gene encodes CDR1 SNHLY and CDR2 FYNNEI. V lost 6 bases to trimming and J lost 2 bases, with 13 bases between them. The CDR3 has 14 residues. The CDR3 loop is CASSDPPLNYGYTF. The DNA for the CDR3 is TGTGCCAGCAGCGACCCTCCACTAAACTATGGCTACACCTTC. Drawing the rest from reference TRBV2 and TRBJ1-2, the complete variable domain is EPEVTQTPSHQVTQMGQEVILRCVPISNHLYFYWYRQILGQKVEFLVSFYNNEISEKSEIFDDQFSVERPDGSNFTLKIRSTKLEDSAMYFCASSDPPLNYGYTFGSGTRLTVV.

The chain couples TRBV27 to TRBJ2-1; 7 nucleotides agree with TRBD2. CDR1 and CDR2 from the germline V gene are MNHEY and SMNVEV (reference sequence). V lost 0 bases and J lost 3; bases outside the gene matches: 2. This CDR3 contains 15 residues. DNA of the CDR3: TGTGCCAGCAGTTTATCAACTAGCGTCTACAATGAGCAGTTCTTC. It is translated as CASSLSTSVYNEQFF.

This chain links TRBV5-1 with TRBJ2-7; 9 bases agree with TRBD2. Losses at the gene ends were 3 bases for V and 3 bases for J; bases not matched to a gene: 4. The CDR3 consists of 14 residues. Germline V CDR1 and CDR2: SGHRS, YFSETQ. The CDR3 DNA reads TGCGCCAGCAGCTCTAGCGGGACGGACTACGAGCAGTACTTC. This codes for CASSSSGTDYEQYF.

The chain carries TRBV2 and TRBJ2-5; a possible D gene is TRBD1 (6 bases). Trimming took off 7 bases at V and 1 base at J, with 16 bases between the two ends. The CDR3 is 15 amino acids. Looked up from germline, CDR1 is SNHLY and CDR2 is FYNNEI. CDR3 coding DNA: TGTGCCAGCAACAATGAAAGGACAGCCCAAGAGACCCAGTACTTC. It specifies CASNNERTAQETQYF.

V usage is TRBV19 and J usage is TRBJ2-5, with TRBD2 identical over 10 bases. Germline V lookup: CDR1 LNHDA, CDR2 SQIVND (reference sequence). CDR3 length equals 14 residues. V was clipped by 8 bases and J by 4 bases; unmatched bases: 7. CDR3 bases: TGTGCCAGTGAAAGCGGGGGGGCGGGAGAGACCCAGTACTTC. This gives the protein CASESGGAGETQYF.

CDR3 in DNA: TGTGCCACCAGTGATCTGGACAGGGAGGCAGATACGCAGTATTTT. It is translated as CATSDLDREADTQYF. The chain recombines TRBV24-1 with TRBJ2-3; 8 bases match TRBD1. The length of the CDR3 is 15 residues. The trim removed 3 bases at V and 4 bases at J, leaving 5 bases unmatched. CDR1 and CDR2 from the germline V gene are KGHDR and SFDVKD.

This clone has a single count. This chain connects TRBV28 to TRBJ2-7; possible D gene TRBD2, 5 bases. V dropped 5 bases and J dropped 2 bases, with 13 bases sitting between them. Germline CDR1 reads MDHEN; CDR2 reads SYDVKM. This CDR3 contains 14 residues. CDR3 in DNA: TGTGCCAGCAGTCGCACCCCGGGGACCTACGAGCAGTACTTC. Protein: CASSRTPGTYEQYF.

This chain uses TRBV5-1 with TRBJ2-5; 7 bases align to TRBD2. The CDR3 runs to 13 residues. The germline V gene has CDR1 SGHRS and CDR2 YFSETQ. The V gene end was trimmed by 4 bases and the J gene end by 0 bases; junction bases not matched to a gene: 0. CDR3 sequence (DNA): TGCGCCAGCAGCGGGGGGGACCAAGAGACCCAGTACTTC. Protein product: CASSGGDQETQYF.

This clone was picked up one time. The chain has TRBV5-1 and TRBJ1-1, with a weak D call TRBD1 (6 bases). The CDR3 has 13 amino acids. Germline V gene lookup returns CDR1 SGHRS and CDR2 YFSETQ. V shed 3 bases and J shed 6 bases, with 12 bases lying between them. Here the CDR3 reads CASSWGSGAEAFF. CDR3 DNA: TGCGCCAGCAGCTGGGGTTCAGGGGCTGAAGCTTTCTTT. Based on the CDR3 plus reference TRBV5-1 and TRBJ1-1, the full variable domain is KAGVTQTPRYLIKTRGQQVTLSCSPISGHRSVSWYQQTPGQGLQFLFEYFSETQRNKGNFPGRFSGRQFSNSRSEMNVSTLELGDSALYLCASSWGSGAEAFFGQGTRLTVV.

The chain has TRBV3-1 (or the pseudogene TRBV3-2) and TRBJ2-3; D unresolved. CDR1 LGHDT and CDR2 YNNKEL come from the germline V gene (reference sequence). There are 13 residues in the CDR3. With 5 bases removed from V and 4 bases from J, the gap between germline ends came to 10 bases. Here the CDR3 DNA reads TGTGCCAGCAGCGGCGGCGGAGCAGATACGCAGTATTTT. Translated, it gives CASSGGGADTQYF.